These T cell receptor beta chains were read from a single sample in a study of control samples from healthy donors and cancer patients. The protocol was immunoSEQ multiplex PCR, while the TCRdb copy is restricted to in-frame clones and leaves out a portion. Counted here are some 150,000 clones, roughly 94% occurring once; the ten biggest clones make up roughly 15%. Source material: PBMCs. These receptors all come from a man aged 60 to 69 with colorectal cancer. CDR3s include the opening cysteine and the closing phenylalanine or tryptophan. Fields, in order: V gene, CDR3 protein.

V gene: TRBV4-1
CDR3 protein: CASFGAGQGIYTEAFF

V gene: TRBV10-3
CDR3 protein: CASRGELNTEAFF

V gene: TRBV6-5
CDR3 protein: CASSPWTGTYEQYF

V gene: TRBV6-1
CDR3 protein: CASTERGGKGTYFEQYF

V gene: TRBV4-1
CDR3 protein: CASSQDLAGGQETQYF

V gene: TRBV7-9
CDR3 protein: CASSLELGGGKNIQYF

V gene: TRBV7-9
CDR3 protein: CASSSHRALSRTEAFF

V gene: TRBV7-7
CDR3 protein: CASSPIGGQETQYF

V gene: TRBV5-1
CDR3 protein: CASSLAGDSNQPQHF

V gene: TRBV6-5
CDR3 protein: CASSYRGPTSSYEQYF

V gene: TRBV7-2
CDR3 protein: CASSSSPAVRNTEAFF

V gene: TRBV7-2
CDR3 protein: CASSSGNQPQHF

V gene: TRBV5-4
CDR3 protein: CASSLGQGADEQYF

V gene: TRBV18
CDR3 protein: CASSPLGGGPTDTQYF

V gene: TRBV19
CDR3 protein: CASSIARSHTEAFF

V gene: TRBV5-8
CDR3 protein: CASSLGTGSEKLFF

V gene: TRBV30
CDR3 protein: CAWSRGAGEAFF

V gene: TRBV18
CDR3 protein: CASSPSQGSSYNSPLHF

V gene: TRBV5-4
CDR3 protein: CASSLAGGVYGYTF

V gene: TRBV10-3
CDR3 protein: CAISGMDRHSTDTQYF

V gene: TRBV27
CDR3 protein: CASSPGFASGNTIYF

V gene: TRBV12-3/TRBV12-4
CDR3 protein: CASSPGYGYTF

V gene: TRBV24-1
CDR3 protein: CATSDPTGTKVGTDTQYF

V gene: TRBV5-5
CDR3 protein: CASSVGTNSPLHF

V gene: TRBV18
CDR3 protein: CASSPPGTAGNTIYF

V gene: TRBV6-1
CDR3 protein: CASSEAIGGYTF

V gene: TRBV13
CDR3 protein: CASSTPREAEYNEQFF

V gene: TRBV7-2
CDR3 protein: CASSPTVSSGNTIYF

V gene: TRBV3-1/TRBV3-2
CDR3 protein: CASSFGQTNTEAFF

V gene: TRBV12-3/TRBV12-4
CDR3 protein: CASRATGGGGYTF

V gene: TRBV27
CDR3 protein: CASSLFGGGYEQFF

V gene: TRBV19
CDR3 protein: CASTGLDKDTGELFF

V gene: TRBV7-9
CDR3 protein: CASSHRSGGPNTGELFF

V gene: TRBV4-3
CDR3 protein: CASSHNRGDGEQFF